This T cell receptor (beta chain) stems from a study of cytomegalovirus exposure and HLA in healthy donors. Regarding the study as a whole: Overall, about 160 TCR beta chains were annotated as cytomegalovirus-associated.

This PCR relied on a set of 60 Vbeta primers and 13 Jbeta primers. Using immunoSEQ multiplex PCR, the repertoire was profiled, and TCRdb retains in-frame clones only, with some absent. The data hold 90,000 to 100,000 clones, with approximately 9% observed a single time. CDR3 length equals 15 residues. CDR1 and CDR2 from the germline V gene are SGHNT and YYREEE (reference sequence). With 3 bases clipped from V and 4 bases from J, the junction kept 2 bases outside the gene matches. Comment on this clone: Its antigen is still unknown.

This clonotype was obtained from a man aged 45-65 years in good health and CMV-seropositive. The sequenced sample consisted of PBMCs. V gene TRBV5-4 combines with J gene TRBJ1-6; 9 bases fit TRBD1. The CDR3 nucleotides read TGTGCCAGCAGCTGGGACAGGGTTTATAATTCACCCCTCCACTTT. This encodes CASSWDRVYNSPLHF.